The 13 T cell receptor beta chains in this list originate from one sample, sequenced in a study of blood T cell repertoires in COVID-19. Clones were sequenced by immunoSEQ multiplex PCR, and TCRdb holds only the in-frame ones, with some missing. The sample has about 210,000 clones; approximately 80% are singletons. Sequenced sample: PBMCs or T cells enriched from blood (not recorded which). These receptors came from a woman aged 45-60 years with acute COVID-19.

CDR3 DNA sequence: TGTGCCAGCAGTGAAGGGGCTAGCCTATTTGCTGAGCAGTTCTTC. Protein product: CASSEGASLFAEQFF. The chain couples TRBV6-1 to TRBJ2-1, with a possible D match to TRBD2 (5 bases). This CDR3 contains 15 residues. Trimming took 1 base from V and 9 from J, leaving 16 bases between them. Germline values: CDR1 MNHNS, CDR2 SASEGT.

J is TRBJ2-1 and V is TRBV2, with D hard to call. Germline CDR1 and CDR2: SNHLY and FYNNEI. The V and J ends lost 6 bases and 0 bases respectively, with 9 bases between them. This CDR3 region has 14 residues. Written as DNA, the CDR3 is TGTGCCAGCAGCGATACAAGCTCCTACAATGAGCAGTTCTTC. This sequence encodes CASSDTSSYNEQFF.

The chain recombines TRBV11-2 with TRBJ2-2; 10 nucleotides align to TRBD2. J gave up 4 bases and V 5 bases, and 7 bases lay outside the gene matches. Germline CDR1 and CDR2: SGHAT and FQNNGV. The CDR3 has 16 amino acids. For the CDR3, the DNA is TGTGCCAGCAGCCCCTTAGCGGGAGGCGCCACCGGGGAGCTGTTTTTT. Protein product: CASSPLAGGATGELFF.

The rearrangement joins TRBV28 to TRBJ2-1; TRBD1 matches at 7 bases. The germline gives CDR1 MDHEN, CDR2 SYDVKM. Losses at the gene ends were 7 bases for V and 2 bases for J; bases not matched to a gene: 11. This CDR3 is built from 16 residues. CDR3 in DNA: TGTGCCAGCACCCAAGGGCCGGGACAGACCTACAATGAGCAGTTCTTC. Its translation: CASTQGPGQTYNEQFF.

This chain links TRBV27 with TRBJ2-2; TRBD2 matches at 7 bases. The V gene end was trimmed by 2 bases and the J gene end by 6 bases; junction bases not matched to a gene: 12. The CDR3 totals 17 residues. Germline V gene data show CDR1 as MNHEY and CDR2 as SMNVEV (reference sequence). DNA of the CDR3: TGTGCCAGCAGTTTAGCTCCGGGGGAGGGCCTCCCCGGGGAGCTGTTTTTT. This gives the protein CASSLAPGEGLPGELFF.

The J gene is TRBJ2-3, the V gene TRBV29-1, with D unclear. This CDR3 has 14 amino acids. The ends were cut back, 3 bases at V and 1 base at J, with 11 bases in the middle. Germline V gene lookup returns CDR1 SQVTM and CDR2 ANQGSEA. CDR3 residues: CSVEFLAGTDTQYF. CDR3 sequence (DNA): TGCAGCGTTGAGTTTTTGGCGGGCACAGATACGCAGTATTTT.

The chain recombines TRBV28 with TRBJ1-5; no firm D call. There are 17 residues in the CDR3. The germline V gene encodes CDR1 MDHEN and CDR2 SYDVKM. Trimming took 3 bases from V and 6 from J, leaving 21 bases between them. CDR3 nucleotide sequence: TGTGCCAGCAGTTTGGGCAGGCTATATTCTGAGGGTCAGCCCCAGCATTTT. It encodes CASSLGRLYSEGQPQHF.

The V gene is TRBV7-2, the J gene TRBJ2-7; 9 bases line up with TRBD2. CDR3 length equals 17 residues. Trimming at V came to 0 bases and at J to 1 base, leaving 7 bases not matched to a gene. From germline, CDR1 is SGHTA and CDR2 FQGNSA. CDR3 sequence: CASSLAPRAGGSYEQYF. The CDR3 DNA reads TGTGCCAGCAGCTTAGCGCCCCGGGCGGGAGGGTCCTACGAGCAGTACTTC.

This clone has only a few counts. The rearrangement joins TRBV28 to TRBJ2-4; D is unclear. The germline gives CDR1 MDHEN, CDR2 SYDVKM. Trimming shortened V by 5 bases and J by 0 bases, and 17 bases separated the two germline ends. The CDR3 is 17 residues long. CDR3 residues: CASSPTSGRLAKNIQYF. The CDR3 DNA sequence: TGTGCCAGCAGTCCCACCTCCGGCAGGTTAGCCAAAAACATTCAGTACTTC.

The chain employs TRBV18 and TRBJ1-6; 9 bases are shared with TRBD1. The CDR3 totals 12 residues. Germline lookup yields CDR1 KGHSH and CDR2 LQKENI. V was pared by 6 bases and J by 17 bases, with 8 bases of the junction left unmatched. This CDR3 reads CASSAGQGLIHF. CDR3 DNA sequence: TGTGCCAGCTCGGCGGGACAGGGTTTAATCCACTTT.

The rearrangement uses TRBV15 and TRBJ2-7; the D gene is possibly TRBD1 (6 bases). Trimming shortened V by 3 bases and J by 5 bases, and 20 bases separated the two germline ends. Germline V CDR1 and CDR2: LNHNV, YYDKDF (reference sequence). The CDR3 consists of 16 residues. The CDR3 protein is CATSRAGELPTNEQYF. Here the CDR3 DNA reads TGTGCCACCAGCAGGGCAGGGGAACTTCCTACTAACGAGCAGTACTTC.

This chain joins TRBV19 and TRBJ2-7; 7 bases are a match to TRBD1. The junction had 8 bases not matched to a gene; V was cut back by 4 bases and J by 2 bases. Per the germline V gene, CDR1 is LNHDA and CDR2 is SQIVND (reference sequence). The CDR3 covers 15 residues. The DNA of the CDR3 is TGTGCCAGTAGTAGAACAGGGACAGATACCTACGAGCAGTACTTC. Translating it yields CASSRTGTDTYEQYF.

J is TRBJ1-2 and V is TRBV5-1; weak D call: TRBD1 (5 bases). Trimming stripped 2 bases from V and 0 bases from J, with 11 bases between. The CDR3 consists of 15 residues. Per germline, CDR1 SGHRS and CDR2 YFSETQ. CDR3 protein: CASSFTGIPNYGYTF. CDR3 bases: TGCGCCAGCAGCTTCACAGGAATCCCTAACTATGGCTACACCTTC.